This T cell receptor (beta chain) came from a study of shared clonotypes between healthy human individuals. The overall study: Donor ages ranged 18 to 49 years: a couple of women, a few men. Used for every donor were three CD4 naive, three CD4 memory, two CD8 naive and one CD8 memory plate.

Notes on the study in general: As a rule, naive subsets had a larger estimated richness than memory subsets.

Every subset had its genomic DNA shared out evenly among several immunoSEQ plates. Generated by immunoSEQ multiplex PCR, the TCRdb table keeps only in-frame clones and is missing some. The sample gives millions of clones, 85% to 95% of which show up once; more than 0.12% is in the top ten. Remarks on this clone: Its specificity is unknown.

The V gene end was trimmed by 2 bases and the J gene end by 1 base; junction bases not matched to a gene: 3. Germline V lookup: CDR1 SGHNT, CDR2 YYREEE (reference sequence). The CDR3 contains 15 residues. This clonotype was obtained from a man aged 18 to 30 in good health. The V call is TRBV5-4, the J call TRBJ2-3; 8 bases align to TRBD1. Sequencing input: naive CD4+ T cells sorted from blood. Documented subset: CD45RA+ positively selected. For the CDR3, the DNA is TGTGCCAGCAGCTTTGGACAGGGTCGCACAGATACGCAGTATTTT. Residues: CASSFGQGRTDTQYF.